These T cell receptor beta chains were read from a single sample in a study of identical twins' blood T cells. MiXCR was run by TCRdb on the 5' RACE reads, yielding one entry per CDR3 protein. The sample carries a few hundred thousand distinct CDR3 sequences, approximately 30% recorded once. What was sequenced was PBMCs. These receptor sequences come from a woman between 18 and 55 years old in good health. The CDR3 runs from the conserved cysteine through the conserved F or W. A D gene is named only where the DNA matches it firmly. Clone size is stated in some rows and not others, as once, few, many or a class when expanded.

V	size	J	D	CDR3	DNA
TRBV6-6	NA	TRBJ1-2	NA	CASRPHPRVKNYGYTF	TGTGCCAGCAGACCCCATCCCAGGGTGAAGAACTATGGCTACACCTTC
TRBV5-1	few	TRBJ1-2	NA	CASSLQGQGGYTF	TGCGCCAGCAGCTTGCAGGGACAAGGCGGCTACACCTTC
TRBV29-1	few	TRBJ2-1	TRBD1	CSADRGTNEQFF	TGCAGCGCGGACAGGGGGACGAATGAGCAGTTCTTC
TRBV7-9	NA	TRBJ2-3	NA	CASSFQKTSTDTQYF	TGTGCCAGCAGCTTCCAAAAGACATCTACAGATACGCAGTATTTT
TRBV2	many	TRBJ1-2	NA	CARADPGSSYGYTF	TGTGCCCGCGCCGATCCGGGGTCCAGCTATGGCTACACCTTC
TRBV18	NA	TRBJ2-1	NA	CATPEDVYNEQFF	TGTGCCACCCCTGAGGACGTATACAATGAGCAGTTCTTC
TRBV11-2	many	TRBJ2-2	NA	CASSFRTNTGELFF	TGTGCCAGCAGCTTTCGAACGAACACCGGGGAGCTGTTTTTT
TRBV15	few	TRBJ2-2	NA	CATSRDPVTGELFF	TGTGCCACCAGCAGAGATCCAGTGACCGGGGAGCTGTTTTTT
TRBV5-1	NA	TRBJ2-7	NA	CASSPRDILMVYEQYF	TGCGCCAGCAGCCCCCGGGACATATTAATGGTTTACGAGCAGTACTTC
TRBV27	NA	TRBJ1-1	NA	CASSLYGNAEAFF	TGTGCCAGCAGTTTATATGGGAACGCGGAAGCTTTCTTT
TRBV27	many	TRBJ1-1	NA	CASSLNLSGKAFF	TGTGCCAGCAGTTTAAATTTAAGTGGGAAAGCTTTCTTT
TRBV21-1	many	TRBJ2-2	NA	CASSLSGRDRGVTGELFF	TGTGCCAGCAGCCTCTCCGGCCGGGACAGGGGCGTCACCGGGGAGCTGTTTTTT
TRBV2	NA	TRBJ1-1	NA	CASTEQGRYTEAFF	TGTGCCAGCACCGAACAGGGCCGGTACACTGAAGCTTTCTTT
TRBV5-1	few	TRBJ2-3	TRBD2	CASSYLGLAGGYTDTQYF	TGCGCCAGCAGCTACCTGGGACTAGCGGGAGGTTACACAGATACGCAGTATTTT
TRBV5-1	few	TRBJ1-3	NA	CASSVYSGNAIYF	TGCGCCAGCAGCGTGTATTCTGGAAACGCCATATATTTT
TRBV20-1	NA	TRBJ2-1	TRBD2	CSASGTSGTSGFF	TGCAGTGCTAGCGGGACTAGCGGAACCTCGGGGTTCTTC
TRBV4-3	NA	TRBJ1-6	NA	CASSPRDLNSPLHF	TGCGCCAGCAGCCCCCGGGACCTAAATTCACCCCTCCACTTT
TRBV12-3/TRBV12-4	NA	TRBJ2-3	NA	CASSWRGADTQYF	TGTGCCAGCAGCTGGCGCGGGGCAGATACGCAGTATTTT
TRBV20-1	NA	TRBJ1-3	NA	CSASGRLSGNTIYF	TGCAGTGCTTCGGGACGGCTCTCTGGAAACACCATATATTTT
TRBV7-2	NA	TRBJ2-5	TRBD1	CASSWGDREETQYF	TGTGCCAGCAGCTGGGGAGACAGGGAAGAGACCCAGTACTTC
TRBV14	many	TRBJ2-1	TRBD2	CASSQGLASYNEQFF	TGTGCCAGCAGCCAGGGACTAGCGTCCTACAATGAGCAGTTCTTC
TRBV3-1	once	TRBJ2-1	TRBD2	CASSQGLAGRGDEQFF	TGTGCCAGCAGCCAAGGACTAGCGGGGAGAGGGGATGAGCAGTTCTTC
TRBV20-1	few	TRBJ2-7	TRBD2	CSARDAQRGAYEQYF	TGCAGTGCTAGAGATGCACAGCGGGGGGCCTACGAGCAGTACTTC
TRBV3-1	few	TRBJ1-1	NA	CASSQTPRGNTEAFF	TGTGCCAGCAGCCAAACCCCCCGGGGAAATACTGAAGCTTTCTTT
TRBV20-1	NA	TRBJ1-5	NA	CSASWHSNQPQHF	TGCAGTGCCTCATGGCATAGCAATCAGCCCCAGCATTTT
TRBV20-1	few	TRBJ1-1	NA	CSARDPKRDTEAFF	TGCAGTGCTAGAGACCCCAAAAGGGATACTGAAGCTTTCTTT
TRBV2	NA	TRBJ2-1	NA	CASNEGSYNEQFF	TGTGCCAGCAATGAGGGTTCCTACAATGAGCAGTTCTTC
TRBV28	NA	TRBJ2-1	TRBD2	CASSRLAGVEQFF	TGTGCCAGCAGTAGACTAGCGGGAGTTGAGCAGTTCTTC
TRBV3-1	many	TRBJ1-4	TRBD1	CASSTWTGGSEKLFF	TGTGCCAGCAGCACCTGGACAGGGGGCAGTGAAAAACTGTTTTTT
TRBV20-1	NA	TRBJ2-1	NA	CSANYPPYNEQFF	TGCAGTGCTAATTATCCCCCTTACAATGAGCAGTTCTTC
TRBV15	NA	TRBJ1-6	NA	CATSRALQDSPLHF	TGTGCCACCAGCAGAGCCTTACAGGATTCACCCCTCCACTTT
TRBV11-2	few	TRBJ2-7	NA	CASSLGTRRNSYEQYF	TGTGCCAGCAGCTTAGGAACCAGACGCAACTCCTACGAGCAGTACTTC
TRBV20-1	NA	TRBJ1-2	NA	CSARDRDPSSYGYTF	TGCAGTGCTAGAGATCGGGACCCTTCAAGCTATGGCTACACCTTC
TRBV27	NA	TRBJ2-1	NA	CASSFPNNEQFF	TGTGCCAGCAGTTTCCCCAACAATGAGCAGTTCTTC
TRBV9	NA	TRBJ2-3	NA	CASSVAGAEDTQYF	TGTGCCAGCAGCGTAGCGGGGGCTGAAGATACGCAGTATTTT
TRBV9	NA	TRBJ1-2	NA	CASSVKGDWGYTF	TGTGCCAGCAGCGTCAAGGGGGACTGGGGCTACACCTTC
TRBV23-1	NA	TRBJ2-5	TRBD1	CASSQSGQGKETQYF	TGCGCCAGCAGTCAATCGGGACAGGGAAAAGAGACCCAGTACTTC
TRBV11-2	NA	TRBJ2-7	TRBD2	CASSLVYGTSDYEQYF	TGTGCCAGCAGCTTAGTATATGGGACTAGCGACTACGAGCAGTACTTC
TRBV6-5	few	TRBJ1-2	TRBD1	CASLPGQCNYGYTF	TGTGCCAGCCTCCCGGGACAGTGTAACTATGGCTACACCTTC
TRBV19	NA	TRBJ1-6	NA	CASTLLNRDTPLHF	TGTGCCAGTACTTTATTAAACAGGGATACACCCCTCCACTTT
TRBV7-8	few	TRBJ2-1	TRBD2	CASSFLRLAGVNEQFF	TGTGCCAGCAGCTTTCTGAGACTAGCGGGAGTGAATGAGCAGTTCTTC
TRBV19	few	TRBJ1-2	TRBD1	CASSIRDSNWYGYTF	TGTGCCAGTAGTATAAGGGACAGCAACTGGTATGGCTACACCTTC
TRBV12-3/TRBV12-4	few	TRBJ2-1	NA	CASRRPLPSHEQFF	TGTGCCAGCAGACGTCCCCTCCCTTCCCATGAGCAGTTCTTC
TRBV29-1	NA	TRBJ1-1	NA	CSAGRGRGTEAFF	TGCAGCGCGGGGCGGGGGCGAGGCACTGAAGCTTTCTTT
TRBV29-1	once	TRBJ2-2	NA	CSVSLYTGGLFF	TGCAGCGTCAGCCTTTACACCGGGGGGCTGTTTTTT
TRBV3-1	NA	TRBJ2-1	NA	CASGGPYNEQFF	TGTGCCAGCGGGGGGCCCTACAATGAGCAGTTCTTC
TRBV5-1	once	TRBJ1-2	NA	CASCITAISYGYTF	TGCGCCAGCTGCATAACAGCTATTAGCTATGGCTACACCTTC
TRBV2	NA	TRBJ1-5	NA	CASSEARSQPQHF	TGTGCCAGCAGTGAAGCCAGGAGCCAGCCCCAGCATTTT
TRBV20-1	many	TRBJ1-1	NA	CSAREGANTEAFF	TGCAGTGCTAGAGAGGGGGCGAACACTGAAGCTTTCTTT
TRBV29-1	few	TRBJ2-1	TRBD1	CSVVQGADNEQFF	TGCAGCGTTGTACAGGGGGCAGACAATGAGCAGTTCTTC